This T cell receptor beta chain appears in the sequencing data of a study of T-cell memory formation after mild COVID-19. Comment on this clonotype: The target antigen is unknown.

Broader study findings: Still unconfirmed is whether the second-wave clones peaking on day 37 recognized SARS-CoV-2.

In TCRdb, the 5' RACE reads were re-called with MiXCR into one record per CDR3 protein. Of over 450,000 distinct CDR3 sequences in the sample, around 20% were seen once. Trimming stripped 9 bases from V and 4 bases from J, with 11 bases between. This CDR3 has 12 amino acids. CDR1 is SGHTS, CDR2 YDEGEE, per germline. The chain couples TRBV5-8 to TRBJ1-3; D gene unclear. This receptor was obtained from an adult woman who had mild COVID-19 (a few samples of this study predate the infection). Cell type and time point are not known. The sequenced sample consisted of PBMCs or a T cell subset sorted from them (not recorded which). CDR3 loop: CAIASYGNTIYF. CDR3 bases: TGTGCCATCGCCTCCTACGGAAACACCATATATTTT.